This passage covers 18 T cell receptor beta chains from one sample sequenced in a study of naive and memory T cell subsets. Both TRBC1 and TRBC2 were covered by a beta constant-region primer of two equimolar oligonucleotides. TCRdb re-called the UMI-ligation and nested PCR reads through MiXCR, storing one row per CDR3 protein. The sample has roughly 40,000 distinct CDR3 sequences, about an eighth seen once; the top ten hold more than 20%. Input material: effector memory CD4+ T cells from blood. Subset indicated: effector memory, CD45RA- CD27-. All receptors derive from a human donor in good health.

This clonotype was recorded at least ten times. The chain uses TRBV15 and TRBJ2-6; D uncertain. Trimming took off 0 bases at V and 0 bases at J, with 12 bases between the two ends. The CDR3 contains 18 residues. Germline V gives CDR1 LNHNV, CDR2 YYDKDF (reference sequence). CDR3 protein: CATSRDLAGRSGANVLTF. The CDR3 DNA is TGTGCCACCAGCAGAGATCTCGCAGGACGCTCTGGGGCCAACGTCCTGACTTTC. The full variable domain, its missing parts supplied by reference TRBV15 and TRBJ2-6, is DAMVIQNPRYQVTQFGKPVTLSCSQTLNHNVMYWYQQKSSQAPKLLFHYYDKDFNNEADTPDNFQSRRPNTSFCFLDIRSPGLGDTAMYLCATSRDLAGRSGANVLTFGAGSRLTVL.

This clonotype was detected only a few times. This chain connects TRBV2 to TRBJ2-5, with no clear D. Per the germline V gene, CDR1 is SNHLY and CDR2 is FYNNEI. Trimming cost V 7 bases and J 5 bases, with 11 bases left between them. The CDR3 is 12 residues long. The CDR3 nucleotides are TGTGCCAGCAAAAGCGAGTCGGAGACCCAGTACTTC. Protein sequence: CASKSESETQYF.

This clonotype was counted ten times or more. The chain couples TRBV19 to TRBJ2-1; 8 nucleotides line up with TRBD2. With V trimmed by 4 bases and J by 3 bases, 11 bases remained unmatched. Germline V gives CDR1 LNHDA, CDR2 SQIVND (reference sequence). The CDR3 is 17 residues long. CDR3 loop: CASSSLAGPAGYNEQFF. CDR3 in DNA: TGTGCCAGTAGTAGTCTAGCGGGCCCAGCAGGCTACAATGAGCAGTTCTTC.

This clonotype appeared once. The chain carries TRBV20-1 and TRBJ2-3; the match to TRBD2 covers 7 bases. The germline CDR1 and CDR2 sequences are DFQATT and SNEGSKA (reference sequence). This CDR3 contains 13 residues. V was pared by 2 bases and J by 11 bases, with 10 bases of the junction left unmatched. The CDR3 reads CSARYRTWEGQYF. In nucleotides, the CDR3 is TGCAGTGCTAGATATAGGACCTGGGAGGGGCAGTATTTT.

The CDR3 protein is CASSILQGTEAFF. In DNA, the CDR3 is TGTGCCAGCAGTATTCTACAGGGGACTGAAGCTTTCTTT. V gene TRBV7-9 combines with J gene TRBJ1-1; 7 bases map to TRBD1. Looked up from germline, CDR1 is SEHNR and CDR2 is FQNEAQ (reference sequence). The V segment lost 6 bases and the J segment 5 bases; nucleotides outside the gene matches: 6. The CDR3 runs 13 residues.

This clonotype was observed at least ten times. The rearrangement uses TRBV6-1 and TRBJ2-7; 10 bases line up with TRBD1. V dropped 5 bases and J dropped 0; count of bases not matched to a gene: 7. This CDR3 spans 16 amino acids. From germline, CDR1 is MNHNS and CDR2 SASEGT. The DNA of the CDR3 is TGTGCCAGCAGTTTCCCGGGACAGGGGAGCTCCTACGAGCAGTACTTC. Translation: CASSFPGQGSSYEQYF.

This clonotype was recorded a few times. The chain uses TRBV19 and TRBJ1-6; 10 positions agree with TRBD1. The length of the CDR3 is 14 residues. The J segment lost 10 bases and the V segment lost 8 bases, leaving 8 bases of the junction unmatched. Germline V gene data show CDR1 as LNHDA and CDR2 as SQIVND (reference sequence). CDR3 nucleotides: TGTGCCAGTGCGATGGGACAGGGGAAGTCACCCCTCCACTTT. Protein product: CASAMGQGKSPLHF.

This clonotype was seen more than once but under ten times. J is TRBJ1-1 and V is TRBV14, with unresolved D. Trimming removed 4 bases at V and 4 bases at J, with 10 bases between. This CDR3 spans 13 amino acids. The germline gives CDR1 SGHDN, CDR2 FVKESK. This CDR3 is CASSRRWTTEAFF. As DNA, the CDR3 is TGTGCCAGCAGCCGGAGATGGACCACTGAAGCTTTCTTT.

In its sample, this clonotype was seen a few times. This chain joins TRBV5-1 and TRBJ1-1; D ambiguous. This CDR3 is 14 amino acids long. The germline V gene encodes CDR1 SGHRS and CDR2 YFSETQ. V was trimmed by 7 bases and J by 2 bases, leaving 15 bases between them. In DNA form, the CDR3 reads TGCGCCAGCTCTCCTAGAGGGCTCAACACTGAAGCTTTCTTT. Translation gives CASSPRGLNTEAFF.

This clonotype has more than one count but fewer than ten. The rearrangement joins TRBV13 to TRBJ2-1; either TRBD1 or TRBD2 may fit D (5 bases each). The ends were cut back, 8 bases at V and 4 bases at J, with 12 bases in the middle. This CDR3 contains 13 residues. Germline values: CDR1 PRHDT, CDR2 FYEKMQ (reference sequence). In nucleotides, the CDR3 is TGTGCCAGCGCCGGGACCCAGTACAATGAGCAGTTCTTC. Its translation is CASAGTQYNEQFF.

This clonotype was counted between two and nine times. The chain combines TRBV7-2 with TRBJ2-3; D not certain. V shed 1 base and J shed 2 bases, with 7 bases lying between them. CDR1 and CDR2 (germline): SGHTA, FQGNSA. The CDR3 contains 14 residues. CDR3 sequence reads: CASSLGVNTDTQYF. The CDR3 DNA sequence: TGTGCCAGCAGCTTAGGCGTGAACACAGATACGCAGTATTTT. Variable domain in full (rest from reference TRBV7-2 and TRBJ2-3): GAGVSQSPSNKVTEKGKDVELRCDPISGHTALYWYRQSLGQGLEFLIYFQGNSAPDKSGLPSDRFSAERTGGSVSTLTIQRTQQEDSAVYLCASSLGVNTDTQYFGPGTRLTVL.

This clonotype was seen a handful of times. The genes are TRBV5-4 and TRBJ2-3; 8 bases match TRBD1. Germline V gene data show CDR1 as SGHNT and CDR2 as YYREEE (reference sequence). The CDR3 length is 15 residues. V trimming: 1 base; J trimming: 5 bases; junction bases outside the gene matches: 6. For the CDR3, the DNA is TGTGCCAGCAGCTTGTTGGCAGGGGGCGAAGATACGCAGTATTTT. Protein: CASSLLAGGEDTQYF.

This clonotype was seen only a few times. V usage is TRBV10-3 and J usage is TRBJ1-3, with a possible D match to TRBD1 (5 bases). Germline V lookup: CDR1 ENHRY, CDR2 SYGVKD. Trimming shortened V by 2 bases and J by 1 base, and 6 bases separated the two germline ends. The CDR3 is 14 residues long. This CDR3 is CAISEQGSGNTIYF. The CDR3 nucleotides are TGTGCCATCAGTGAGCAGGGATCTGGAAACACCATATATTTT.

This clonotype was counted between two and nine times. The V and J genes are TRBV6-1 and TRBJ2-3, with a tentative D call TRBD2 (6 bases). Trimming cost V 6 bases and J 4 bases, with 17 bases left between them. This CDR3 spans 15 amino acids. Germline assignment: CDR1 MNHNS and CDR2 SASEGT. Here the CDR3 DNA reads TGTGCCAGCAGGGGACTCCGTGGGGCGTCAGATACGCAGTATTTT. As protein: CASRGLRGASDTQYF.

This clonotype turned up a few times. The chain has TRBV20-1 and TRBJ2-1, with TRBD2 matching over 9 bases. The length of the CDR3 is 15 residues. After removal of 3 bases from V and 6 bases from J, the junction contained 9 bases not matched to a gene. Germline assignment: CDR1 DFQATT and CDR2 SNEGSKA (reference sequence). This chain's CDR3 is CSARAGGPRVNEQFF. DNA of the CDR3: TGCAGTGCTAGGGCGGGAGGGCCAAGGGTCAATGAGCAGTTCTTC.

By proportion, this clonotype is medium-sized. The chain links TRBV9 to TRBJ2-5, with D possibly TRBD1 on 5 matching bases. Between the trimmed V and J ends, which lost 3 bases and 4 bases, there was a span of 13 bases. Germline CDR1 reads SGDLS; CDR2 reads YYNGEE. This CDR3 has 14 amino acids. The CDR3 reads CASSGRELGETQYF. CDR3 DNA sequence: TGTGCCAGCAGCGGCAGGGAACTGGGAGAGACCCAGTACTTC.

CDR3 sequence: CASSVTDETQYF. Written as DNA, the CDR3 is TGTGCCAGCAGTGTGACCGATGAGACCCAGTACTTC. This chain uses TRBV28 with TRBJ2-5; no firm D call. Germline CDR1 reads MDHEN; CDR2 reads SYDVKM. Trimming removed 5 bases from V and 5 bases from J, with 9 bases in between. The CDR3 has 12 residues.

This clonotype showed up just a few times. CDR3 residues: CASRDRGPEKLFF. CDR3 bases: TGTGCCAGCAGGGACAGGGGACCTGAAAAACTGTTTTTT. The rearrangement uses TRBV12-3 or TRBV12-4 and TRBJ1-4; 9 nucleotides match TRBD1. This CDR3 region has 13 residues. Trimming cost V 6 bases and J 7 bases; bases outside gene matches: 3.